The clone carrying this T cell receptor beta chain was seen more than once but under ten times. This sample was taken from a study of cytomegalovirus exposure and HLA in healthy donors. The PCR used 60 Vbeta and 13 Jbeta primers. Measured with immunoSEQ multiplex PCR; TCRdb has only the in-frame clones, and not every one. The profile covers about 120,000 clones, with 10% to 13% appearing a single time and approximately 4.4% taken by the ten largest. The CDR3 runs to 16 residues. Looked up from germline, CDR1 is MNHNS and CDR2 is SASEGT. Deletions cut 2 bases from V and 8 bases from J, with 19 bases between.

This TCR derives from a woman aged 18-29 years in good health and CMV-seropositive. The sample comprised PBMCs. The chain uses TRBV6-1 and TRBJ2-1; TRBD2 is a possible D gene (5 bases). CDR3: CASSEWGDSWWDEQFF. The CDR3 DNA sequence: TGTGCCAGCAGTGAATGGGGAGACTCCTGGTGGGATGAGCAGTTCTTC.